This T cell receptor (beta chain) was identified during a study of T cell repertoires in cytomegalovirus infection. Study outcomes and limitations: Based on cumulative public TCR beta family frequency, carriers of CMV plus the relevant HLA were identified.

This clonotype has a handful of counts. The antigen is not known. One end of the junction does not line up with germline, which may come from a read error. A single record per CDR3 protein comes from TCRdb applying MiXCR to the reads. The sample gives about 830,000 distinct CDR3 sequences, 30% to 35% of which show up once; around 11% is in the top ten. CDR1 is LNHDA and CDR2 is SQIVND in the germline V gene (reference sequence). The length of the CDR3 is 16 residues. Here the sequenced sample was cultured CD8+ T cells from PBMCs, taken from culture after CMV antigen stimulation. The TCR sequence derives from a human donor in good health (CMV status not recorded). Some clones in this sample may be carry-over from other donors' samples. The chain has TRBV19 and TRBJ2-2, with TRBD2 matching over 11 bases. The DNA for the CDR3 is TGTGCCAGTAGTAACTTACTAGCGGGGGTGACCGAGGAGCTGTTTTTT. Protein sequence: CASSNLLAGVTEELFF.